This TCR beta chain was captured by sequencing in a study of blood T cell repertoires in COVID-19. As for the study in general: Samples taken during acute and convalescent COVID-19 were collected in the United States, Italy and Spain.

Between the trimmed V and J ends, which lost 5 bases and 3 bases, there was a span of 6 bases. Germline CDR1 is SEHNR and CDR2 is FQNEAQ (reference sequence). The CDR3 covers 12 residues. Under the authors' procedure: Counts of nucleated cells, estimated from reference gene primer amplification, were obtained. The method was immunoSEQ multiplex PCR; TCRdb's version includes in-frame clones alone and lacks a portion of them. V and J calls plus clone size are reproduced from that table; the DNA served to infer D and trimming. Among 150,000 to 200,000 clones listed, over 85% were seen once. What was sequenced was peripheral blood. The chain couples TRBV7-9 to TRBJ2-3; D uncertain. This clonotype originated in a man aged 60-69 years with active or convalescent COVID-19. CDR3: CASSLETDTQYF. CDR3 DNA: TGTGCCAGCAGCCTTGAGACAGATACGCAGTATTTT.